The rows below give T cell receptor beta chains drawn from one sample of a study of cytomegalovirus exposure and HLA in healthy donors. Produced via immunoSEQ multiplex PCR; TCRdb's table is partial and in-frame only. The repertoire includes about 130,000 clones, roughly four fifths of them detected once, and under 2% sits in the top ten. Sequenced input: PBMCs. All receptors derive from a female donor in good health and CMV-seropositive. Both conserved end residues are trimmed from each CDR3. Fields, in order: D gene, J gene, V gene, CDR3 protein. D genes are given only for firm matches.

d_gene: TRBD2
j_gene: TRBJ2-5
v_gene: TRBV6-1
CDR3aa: ASTGGLLQETQY

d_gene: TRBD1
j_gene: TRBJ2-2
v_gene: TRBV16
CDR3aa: ASSPPDRGYTGELF

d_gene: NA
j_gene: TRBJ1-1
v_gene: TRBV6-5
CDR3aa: ASTEGGFTNTEAF

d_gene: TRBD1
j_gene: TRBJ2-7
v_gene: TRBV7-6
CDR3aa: ASSLGTTGTYEQY

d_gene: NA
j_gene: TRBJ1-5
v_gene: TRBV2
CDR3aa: ASSERVGSNQPQH

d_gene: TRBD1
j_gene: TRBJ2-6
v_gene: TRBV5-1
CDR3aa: ASSLQGQGPSGANVLT

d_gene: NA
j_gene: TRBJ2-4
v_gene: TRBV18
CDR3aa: ASSPPFNSPRENIQY

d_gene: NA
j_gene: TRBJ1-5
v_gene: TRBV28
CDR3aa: ASSPTPNQPQH

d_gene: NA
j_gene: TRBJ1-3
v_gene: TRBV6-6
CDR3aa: ASSYSQGNTIY

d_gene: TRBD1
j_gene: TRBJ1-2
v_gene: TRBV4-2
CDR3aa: ASSQDWLGTGVGYT

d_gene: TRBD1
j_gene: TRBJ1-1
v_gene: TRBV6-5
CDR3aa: ASNSGTDINTEAF

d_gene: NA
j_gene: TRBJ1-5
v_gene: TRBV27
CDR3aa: ASSLVSNQPQH

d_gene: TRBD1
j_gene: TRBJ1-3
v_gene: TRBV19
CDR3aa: ASSVDRGRNTIY

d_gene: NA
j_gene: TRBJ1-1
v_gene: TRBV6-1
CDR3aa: ASSRLGGTEAF

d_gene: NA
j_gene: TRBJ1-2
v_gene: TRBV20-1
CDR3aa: SVSLNYGYT

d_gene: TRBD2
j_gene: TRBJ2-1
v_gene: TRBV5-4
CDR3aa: ASSFFTSGSGGEQF